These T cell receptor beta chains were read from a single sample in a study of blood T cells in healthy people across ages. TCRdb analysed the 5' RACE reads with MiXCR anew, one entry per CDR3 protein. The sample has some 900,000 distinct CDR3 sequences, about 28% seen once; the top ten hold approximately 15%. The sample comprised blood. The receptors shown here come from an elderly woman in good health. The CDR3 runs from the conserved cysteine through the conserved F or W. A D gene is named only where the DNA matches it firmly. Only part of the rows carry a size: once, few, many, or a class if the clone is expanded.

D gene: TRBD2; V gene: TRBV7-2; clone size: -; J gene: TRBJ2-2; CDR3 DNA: TGTGCCAGCAGCTTAGCGCGTGGTAGCGGGATGAACACCGGGGAGCTGTTTTTT; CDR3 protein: CASSLARGSGMNTGELFF
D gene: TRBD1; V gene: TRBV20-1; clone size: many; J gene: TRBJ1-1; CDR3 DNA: TGCAGCGCTGACAGGGATAATCTTCCTTTCTTT; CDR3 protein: CSADRDNLPFF
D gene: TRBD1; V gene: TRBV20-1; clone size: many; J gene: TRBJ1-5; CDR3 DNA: TGCAGTGCTAGCGATACAGGGGGTAGCAATCAGCCCCAGCATTTT; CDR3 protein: CSASDTGGSNQPQHF
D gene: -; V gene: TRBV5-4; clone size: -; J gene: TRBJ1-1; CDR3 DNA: TGTGCCAGCAGCTTTGGGCAGGGTAGAACTGAAGCTTTCTTT; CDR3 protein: CASSFGQGRTEAFF
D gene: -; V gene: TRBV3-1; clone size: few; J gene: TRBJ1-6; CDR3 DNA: TGTGCCAGCAGCCAAGGGACAGTTTATAATTCACCCCTCCACTTT; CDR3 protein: CASSQGTVYNSPLHF
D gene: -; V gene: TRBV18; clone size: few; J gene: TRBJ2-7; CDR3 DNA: TGTGCCAGCTCAGAGACAGAACGTGAGCAGTACTTC; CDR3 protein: CASSETEREQYF
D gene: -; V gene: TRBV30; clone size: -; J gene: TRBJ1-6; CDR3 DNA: TGTGCCTGGAGTGTACAGGCAGGGAATAATTCACCCCTCCACTTT; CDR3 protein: CAWSVQAGNNSPLHF
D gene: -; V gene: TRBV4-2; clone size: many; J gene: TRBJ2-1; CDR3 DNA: TGTGCCAGCAGCCAAGTTAAGACCGACGATGAGCAGTTCTTC; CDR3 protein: CASSQVKTDDEQFF
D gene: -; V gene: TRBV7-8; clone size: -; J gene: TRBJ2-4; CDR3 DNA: TGTGCCGGCAGCTTAACAGGGAAGTCTAGAGAGACTCAGTACTTC; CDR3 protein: CAGSLTGKSRETQYF
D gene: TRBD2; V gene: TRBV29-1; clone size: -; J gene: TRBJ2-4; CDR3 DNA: TGCAGCGTTGAAAGCGGGACGGGGAACATTCAGTACTTC; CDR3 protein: CSVESGTGNIQYF
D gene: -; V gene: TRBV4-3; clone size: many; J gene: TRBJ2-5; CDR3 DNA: TGCGCCAGCAGCCGCAATTGGAGTCCCCCACAAGAGACCCAGTACTTC; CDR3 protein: CASSRNWSPPQETQYF
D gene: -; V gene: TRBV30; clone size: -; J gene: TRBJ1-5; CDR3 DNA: TGTGCCTGGAGTGTACGCAGTCAGCCCCAGCATTTT; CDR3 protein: CAWSVRSQPQHF
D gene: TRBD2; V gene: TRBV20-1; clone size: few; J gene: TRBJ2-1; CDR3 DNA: TGCAGTGCTAGAGCCGCAGGACTAGCGGGGGGGCCAAATGAGCAGTTCTTC; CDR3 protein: CSARAAGLAGGPNEQFF
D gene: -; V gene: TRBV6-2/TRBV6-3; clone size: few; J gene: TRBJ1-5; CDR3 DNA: TGTGCCAGCAGACTCTCCATTAATCAGCCCCAGCATTTT; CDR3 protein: CASRLSINQPQHF
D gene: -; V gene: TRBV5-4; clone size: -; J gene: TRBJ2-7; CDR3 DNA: TGTGCCAGCAGCGCCGGGGGGACAGTATCCTACAATGAGCAGTACTTC; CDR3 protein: CASSAGGTVSYNEQYF
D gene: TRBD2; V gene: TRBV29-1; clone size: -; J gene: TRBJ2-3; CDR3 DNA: TGCAGCGTCCAACTGCGGGGGAACGGAGTAGATACGCAGTATTTT; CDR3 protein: CSVQLRGNGVDTQYF
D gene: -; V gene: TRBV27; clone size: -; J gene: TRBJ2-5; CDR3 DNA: TGTGCCAGCTTTCAGGGAGAGACCCAGTACTTC; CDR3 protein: CASFQGETQYF
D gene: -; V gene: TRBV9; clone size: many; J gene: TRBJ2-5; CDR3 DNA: TGTGCCAGCAGCCTAGGGGGACTGGGGGGGGAGACCCAGTACTTC; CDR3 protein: CASSLGGLGGETQYF
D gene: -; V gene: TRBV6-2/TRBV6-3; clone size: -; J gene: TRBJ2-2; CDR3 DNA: TGTGCCAGCCTACCCTGGGGACGGTACACCGGGGAGCTGTTTTTT; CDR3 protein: CASLPWGRYTGELFF
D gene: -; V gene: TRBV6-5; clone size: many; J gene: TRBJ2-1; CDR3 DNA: TGTGCCAGCAGCAGGGGGGAAGGAACCTACAATGAGCAGTTCTTC; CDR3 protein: CASSRGEGTYNEQFF
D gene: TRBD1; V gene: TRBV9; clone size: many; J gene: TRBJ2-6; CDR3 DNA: TGTGCCAGCAGCGCCGGGACAGGGGACTCTGGGGCCAACGTCCTGACTTTC; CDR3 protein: CASSAGTGDSGANVLTF
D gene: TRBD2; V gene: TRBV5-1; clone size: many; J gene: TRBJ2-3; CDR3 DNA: TGCGCCAGCAGCTCCTTGGTGACTAGCGGGGGCACAGATACGCAGTATTTT; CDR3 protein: CASSSLVTSGGTDTQYF
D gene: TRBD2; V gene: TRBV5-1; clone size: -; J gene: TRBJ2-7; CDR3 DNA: TGCGCCAGCAGCCCGGGGACTAGTGATAATGAGCAGTACTTC; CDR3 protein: CASSPGTSDNEQYF
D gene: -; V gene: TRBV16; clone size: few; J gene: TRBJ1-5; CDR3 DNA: TGTGCCAGCAGCCAATCGATACAGGGCTTATCTGGTAATCAGCCCCAGCATTTT; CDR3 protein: CASSQSIQGLSGNQPQHF
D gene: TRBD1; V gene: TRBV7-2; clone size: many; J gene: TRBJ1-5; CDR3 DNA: TGTGCCAGCAGCTTAGCCGCGACAGGGGGCCCCGATCAGCCCCAGCATTTT; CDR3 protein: CASSLAATGGPDQPQHF
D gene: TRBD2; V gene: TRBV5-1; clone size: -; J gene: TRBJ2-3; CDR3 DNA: TGCGCCAGCAGCTTCGGACTAGCGGGGGCCCAACGGGCAGATACGCAGTATTTT; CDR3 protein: CASSFGLAGAQRADTQYF
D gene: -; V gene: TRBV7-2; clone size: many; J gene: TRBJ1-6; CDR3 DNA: TGTGCCAGCAGCTTAGAGGGCCTAGAAAATTCACCCCTCCACTTT; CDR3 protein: CASSLEGLENSPLHF
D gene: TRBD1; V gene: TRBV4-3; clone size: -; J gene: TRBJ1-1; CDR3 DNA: TGCGCCAGCAGCCAACTAGGGACAGCAAACACTGAAGCTTTCTTT; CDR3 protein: CASSQLGTANTEAFF
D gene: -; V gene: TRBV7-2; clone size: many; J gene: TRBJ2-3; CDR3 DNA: TGTGCCAGCAGCTCTGGCCAAGTGGGAACAGATACGCAGTATTTT; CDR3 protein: CASSSGQVGTDTQYF
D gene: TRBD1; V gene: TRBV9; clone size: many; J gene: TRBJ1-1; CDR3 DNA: TGTGCCAGCAGCGGAGGACAGGGACTGGGCACTGAAGCTTTCTTT; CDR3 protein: CASSGGQGLGTEAFF
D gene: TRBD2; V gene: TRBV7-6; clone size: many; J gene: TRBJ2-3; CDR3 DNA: TGTGCCAGCAGCTCACGGCCTCCGGGACTAGCGGGGGGCGGAAGCACAGATACGCAGTATTTT; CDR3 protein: CASSSRPPGLAGGGSTDTQYF
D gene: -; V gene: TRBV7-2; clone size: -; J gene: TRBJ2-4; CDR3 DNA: TGCGCCGGCAGCCAGGGGTTTCCGAACATTCAGTACTTC; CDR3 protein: CAGSQGFPNIQYF
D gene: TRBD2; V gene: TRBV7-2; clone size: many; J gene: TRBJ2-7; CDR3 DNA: TGTGCCAGCAGCTTGGGGGGGTTCATATCTGGGCAGTACTTC; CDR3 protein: CASSLGGFISGQYF
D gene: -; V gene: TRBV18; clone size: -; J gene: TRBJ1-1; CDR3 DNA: TGTGCCAGCTCACGCGGGACCGAGAGAGAAGCTTTCTTT; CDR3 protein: CASSRGTEREAFF
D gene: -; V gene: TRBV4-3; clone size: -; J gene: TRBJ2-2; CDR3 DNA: TGCGCCAGCAGCCAAGTATCAGCTCCGGGTGGGAACACCGGGGAGCTGTTTTTT; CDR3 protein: CASSQVSAPGGNTGELFF
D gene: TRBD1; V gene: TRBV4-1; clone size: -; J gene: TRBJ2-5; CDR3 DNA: TGCGCCAGCAGCCACTTGGACAGGGGTCAAGAGACCCAGTACTTC; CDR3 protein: CASSHLDRGQETQYF
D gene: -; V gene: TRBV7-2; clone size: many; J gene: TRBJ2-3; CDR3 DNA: TGTGCCAGCAGCTTAGGATTGCTCTTCCCAGATACGCAGTATTTT; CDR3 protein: CASSLGLLFPDTQYF
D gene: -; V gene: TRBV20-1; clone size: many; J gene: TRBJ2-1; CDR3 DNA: TGCAGTGCTTCGACTGGAGGGATCCAAAGTGAGCAGTTCTTC; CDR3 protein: CSASTGGIQSEQFF
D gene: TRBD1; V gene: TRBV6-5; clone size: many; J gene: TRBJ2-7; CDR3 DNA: TGTGCCAGCAGCTACTCCGGGACAGGGGGCTACGAGCAGTACTTC; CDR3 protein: CASSYSGTGGYEQYF
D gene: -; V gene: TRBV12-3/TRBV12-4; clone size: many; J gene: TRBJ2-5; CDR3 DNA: TGTGCCAGCAGTCAAGTAATCAAAGAGACCCAGTACTTC; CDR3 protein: CASSQVIKETQYF